Listed below are T cell receptor beta chains from one sample, sequenced in a study of HIV-infected patients and healthy controls. TCRdb ran MiXCR on the 5' RACE reads and lists one entry per CDR3 protein. The sample includes about 14,000 distinct CDR3 sequences, roughly an eighth of them seen just once. The sample consisted of blood, taken during antiretroviral therapy. These TCRs come from an adult with HIV infection. The donor label of this sample is uncertain. Each CDR3 is given with its conserved first and last residue. The D gene is left open where the match is weak. The size entry is marked missing in some rows and otherwise reads once, few, many or a size class.

>many|TRBV6-2/TRBV6-3|TRBJ2-5|TRBD2
CASSDPRLAGALRETQYF
TGTGCCAGCAGTGACCCACGACTAGCGGGGGCCCTTCGAGAGACCCAGTACTTC
>many|TRBV3-1|TRBJ2-1|NA
CASSTRRVSSYNEQFF
TGTGCCAGCAGCACAAGGCGGGTTAGCTCCTACAATGAGCAGTTCTTC
>NA|TRBV29-1|TRBJ2-5|NA
CSVDPDRFGETQYF
TGCAGCGTTGACCCTGACAGGTTCGGAGAGACCCAGTACTTC
>NA|TRBV12-3/TRBV12-4|TRBJ1-1|TRBD1
CASRDRGETEAFF
TGTGCCAGCAGGGACAGGGGGGAGACTGAAGCTTTCTTT
>many|TRBV5-6|TRBJ2-5|NA
CASSENRVPQETQYF
TGTGCCAGCAGCGAAAACAGGGTCCCACAAGAGACCCAGTACTTC
>many|TRBV19|TRBJ1-1|NA
CASSGGPQVNTEAFF
TGTGCCAGTAGTGGCGGTCCCCAAGTGAACACTGAAGCTTTCTTT
>few|TRBV11-2|TRBJ2-7|NA
CASSSWTGPSYEQYF
TGTGCCAGCAGCTCTTGGACGGGACCCTCCTACGAGCAGTACTTC
>many|TRBV28|TRBJ2-3|NA
CASSLPRNTQYF
TGTGCCAGCAGTTTGCCCCGGAACACGCAGTATTTT
>many|TRBV5-5|TRBJ2-5|NA
CASSPLYPGETQYF
TGTGCCAGCAGCCCCCTCTATCCGGGAGAGACCCAGTACTTC
>NA|TRBV5-4|TRBJ2-3|NA
CASGTTSTDTQYF
TGTGCCAGCGGGACAACCAGCACAGATACGCAGTATTTT
>many|TRBV7-9|TRBJ2-1|NA
CASSPGLPRNEQFF
TGTGCCAGCAGCCCGGGACTCCCGAGGAATGAGCAGTTCTTC
>many|TRBV4-1|TRBJ2-1|NA
CASSQSGVSSYNEQFF
TGCGCCAGCAGCCAAAGCGGAGTTAGCTCCTACAATGAGCAGTTCTTC
>many|TRBV5-1|TRBJ2-5|NA
CASSFTAEETQYF
TGCGCCAGCAGCTTTACGGCAGAAGAGACCCAGTACTTC
>NA|TRBV27|TRBJ2-1|NA
CASSLARGHEQFF
TGTGCCAGCAGTTTGGCCCGGGGGCATGAGCAGTTCTTC
>many|TRBV5-1|TRBJ1-2|NA
CASSLEAGPNYGYTF
TGCGCCAGCAGCTTGGAGGCAGGACCTAACTATGGCTACACCTTC
>many|TRBV3-1|TRBJ2-3|NA
CASSRRGGDTDTQYF
TGTGCCAGCAGCCGGCGTGGAGGGGACACAGATACGCAGTATTTT
>many|TRBV6-6|TRBJ2-7|NA
CASSYPDSSYEQYF
TGTGCCAGCAGTTACCCGGACAGCTCCTACGAGCAGTACTTC
>medium-sized|TRBV30|TRBJ2-5|TRBD2
CAWSSTSGTYQETQYF
TGTGCCTGGAGTTCGACTAGCGGGACGTACCAAGAGACCCAGTACTTC
>many|TRBV7-9|TRBJ2-6|TRBD1
CASSLVGDRGPGANVLTF
TGTGCCAGCAGCTTAGTAGGGGACAGGGGGCCTGGGGCCAACGTCCTGACTTTC
>NA|TRBV5-1|TRBJ2-2|TRBD2
CASSFTGTSGSGELFF
TGCGCCAGCAGCTTCACAGGGACTAGTGGTTCCGGGGAGCTGTTTTTT
>many|TRBV7-9|TRBJ2-3|TRBD2
CASSLLGEGPDTQYF
TGTGCCAGCAGCCTCTTGGGGGAGGGGCCAGATACGCAGTATTTT
>NA|TRBV11-2|TRBJ2-3|NA
CASSYTGTSTDTQYF
TGTGCCAGCAGCTACACCGGGACTAGCACAGATACGCAGTATTTT
>NA|TRBV14|TRBJ2-2|TRBD2
CASSPLHGGVTGELFF
TGTGCCAGCAGCCCCCTTCACGGGGGGGTCACCGGGGAGCTGTTTTTT
>many|TRBV20-1|TRBJ2-4|NA
CSAISSTPNIQYF
TGCAGTGCCATCTCTAGCACGCCAAACATTCAGTACTTC
>few|TRBV4-1|TRBJ2-7|TRBD2
CASSQLAGISEQYF
TGCGCCAGCAGTCAACTAGCGGGAATCTCCGAGCAGTACTTC
>many|TRBV5-4|TRBJ2-3|NA
CASSLDPGTDTQYF
TGTGCCAGCAGCTTGGATCCAGGCACAGATACGCAGTATTTT
>medium-sized|TRBV6-5|TRBJ1-5|TRBD1
CASSSSGGGGQPQHF
TGTGCCAGCAGTTCCTCAGGGGGAGGGGGTCAGCCCCAGCATTTT
>NA|TRBV6-2/TRBV6-3|TRBJ1-2|NA
CASSYDRRRYGYTF
TGTGCCAGCAGTTATGACAGACGACGCTATGGCTACACCTTC
>many|TRBV28|TRBJ1-2|NA
CASSLRSDTGYTF
TGTGCCAGCAGTTTAAGGTCGGACACTGGCTACACCTTC
>few|TRBV29-1|TRBJ1-1|TRBD1
CSAFTGGGTEAFF
TGCAGCGCCTTCACAGGGGGAGGCACTGAAGCTTTCTTT
>few|TRBV6-1|TRBJ2-4|NA
CASTGQLAKNIQYF
TGTGCCAGCACAGGACAACTAGCCAAAAACATTCAGTACTTC
>many|TRBV6-1|TRBJ2-2|NA
CASKLFVDTGELFF
TGTGCCAGCAAATTGTTTGTAGACACCGGGGAGCTGTTTTTT
>many|TRBV20-1|TRBJ2-2|NA
CSAYDHAQNTGELFF
TGCAGTGCTTATGACCATGCCCAAAACACCGGGGAGCTGTTTTTT
>few|TRBV5-1|TRBJ1-2|TRBD1
CASSLMTGGSYGYTF
TGCGCCAGCAGCTTGATGACAGGGGGCTCCTATGGCTACACCTTC
>NA|TRBV10-3|TRBJ2-2|TRBD2
CAITAGEGSTGELFF
TGTGCCATCACCGCCGGGGAGGGAAGCACCGGGGAGCTGTTTTTT
>many|TRBV24-1|TRBJ2-5|NA
CATSDRIVGRLQETQYF
TGTGCCACCAGTGACCGGATAGTCGGACGGCTTCAAGAGACCCAGTACTTC
>many|TRBV7-9|TRBJ2-1|NA
CASSFRPGNEQFF
TGTGCCAGCAGCTTCCGTCCTGGCAATGAGCAGTTCTTC
>many|TRBV29-1|TRBJ1-4|TRBD1
CSVEEGQGVSNEKLFF
TGCAGCGTTGAAGAGGGACAGGGGGTATCTAATGAAAAACTGTTTTTT
>NA|TRBV7-2|TRBJ1-2|NA
CASSSRTGEVDGYTF
TGTGCCAGCAGTAGTCGTACAGGAGAAGTTGATGGCTACACCTTC
>many|TRBV7-2|TRBJ1-1|NA
CASSHTGTSNTEAFF
TGTGCCAGCAGCCATACGGGGACGTCGAACACTGAAGCTTTCTTT
>large|TRBV28|TRBJ2-7|TRBD1
CASSLGRGYEQYF
TGTGCCAGCAGTTTAGGCAGGGGGTACGAGCAGTACTTC
>many|TRBV5-6|TRBJ2-2|NA
CASSLDGVNGELFF
TGTGCCAGCAGCTTGGATGGGGTGAACGGGGAGCTGTTTTTT
>many|TRBV29-1|TRBJ2-6|NA
CSVASGNSGANVLTF
TGCAGCGTAGCTTCTGGGAACTCTGGGGCCAACGTCCTGACTTTC
>many|TRBV21-1|TRBJ2-7|NA
CASSRVLRAGGRHEQYF
TGTGCCAGCAGCCGGGTATTGAGGGCAGGGGGACGGCACGAGCAGTACTTC